The clone carrying this TCR beta chain was detected only a few times. This entry belongs to a study of blood T cells in healthy people across ages. A second about 6 to 12 cycle PCR used barcoded and J-beta primers. Each cDNA molecule was tagged by a template-switch adaptor with 12 random nucleotides. MiXCR, applied by TCRdb to the 5' RACE reads, yields one record per CDR3 protein. The sample has over 1,500,000 distinct CDR3 sequences; roughly two fifths are singletons. Investigators took about 9.1 milliliters of peripheral blood from every donor. The specimen sequenced was blood. The receptor's source is a human donor in good health.

The DNA for the CDR3 is TGTGCCAGCAGCCAATGGCGAAATCTAGCCAAAAACATTCAGTACTTC. This sequence encodes CASSQWRNLAKNIQYF. This rearrangement joins TRBV7-9 to TRBJ2-4; D remains unclear. The CDR3 loop spans 16 amino acids. Trimming removed 5 bases from V and 0 bases from J, with 14 bases in between. CDR1 and CDR2 from the germline V gene are SEHNR and FQNEAQ (reference sequence).